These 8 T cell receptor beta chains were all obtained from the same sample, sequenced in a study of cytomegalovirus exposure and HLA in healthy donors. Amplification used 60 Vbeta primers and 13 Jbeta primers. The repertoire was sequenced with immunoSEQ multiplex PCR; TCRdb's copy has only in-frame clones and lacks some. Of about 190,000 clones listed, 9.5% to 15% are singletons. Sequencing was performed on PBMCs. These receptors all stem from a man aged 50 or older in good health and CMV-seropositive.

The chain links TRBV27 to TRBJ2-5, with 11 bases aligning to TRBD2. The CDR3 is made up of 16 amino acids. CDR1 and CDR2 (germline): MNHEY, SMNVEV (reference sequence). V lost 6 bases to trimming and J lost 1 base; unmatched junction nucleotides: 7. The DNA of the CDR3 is TGTGCCAGCAGCCGTGCTAGCGGGGGGTTCCAAGAGACCCAGTACTTC. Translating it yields CASSRASGGFQETQYF.

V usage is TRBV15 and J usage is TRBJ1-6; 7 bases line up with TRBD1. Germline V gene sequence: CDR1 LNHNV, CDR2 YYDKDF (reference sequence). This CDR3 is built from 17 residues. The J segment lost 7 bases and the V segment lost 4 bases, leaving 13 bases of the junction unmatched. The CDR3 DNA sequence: TGTGCCACCAGCACAAGTCTCCGGAACAGGGGCAATTCACCCCTCCACTTT. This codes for CATSTSLRNRGNSPLHF.

For the CDR3, the DNA is TGTGCCAGCATACATAGGCCTCCGGGAATAAGTGAAAAACTGTTTTTT. Amino acids: CASIHRPPGISEKLFF. The J gene is TRBJ1-4, the V gene TRBV28; no clear D. The germline gives CDR1 MDHEN, CDR2 SYDVKM. V lost 7 bases to trimming and J lost 7 bases, with 22 bases between them. The CDR3 loop spans 16 amino acids.

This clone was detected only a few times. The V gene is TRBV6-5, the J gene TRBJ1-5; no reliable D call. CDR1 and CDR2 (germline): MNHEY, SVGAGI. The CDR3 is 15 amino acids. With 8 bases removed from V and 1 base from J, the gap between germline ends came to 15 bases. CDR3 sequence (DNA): TGTGCCAGCTCTCCAGGAGCGGCGAGCAATCAGCCCCAGCATTTT. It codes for CASSPGAASNQPQHF.

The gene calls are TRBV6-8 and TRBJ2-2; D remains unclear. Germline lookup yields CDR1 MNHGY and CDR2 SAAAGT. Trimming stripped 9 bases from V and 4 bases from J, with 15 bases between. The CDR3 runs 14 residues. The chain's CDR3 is CARKISSGTGELFF. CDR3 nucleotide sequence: TGTGCCAGAAAAATTAGTAGTGGCACCGGGGAGCTGTTTTTT.

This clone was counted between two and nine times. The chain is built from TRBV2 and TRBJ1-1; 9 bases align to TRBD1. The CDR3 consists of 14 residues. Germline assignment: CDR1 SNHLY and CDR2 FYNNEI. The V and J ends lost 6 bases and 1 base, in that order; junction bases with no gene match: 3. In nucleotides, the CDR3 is TGTGCCAGCAGCGGGACAGGGCAGAACACTGAAGCTTTCTTT. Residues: CASSGTGQNTEAFF.

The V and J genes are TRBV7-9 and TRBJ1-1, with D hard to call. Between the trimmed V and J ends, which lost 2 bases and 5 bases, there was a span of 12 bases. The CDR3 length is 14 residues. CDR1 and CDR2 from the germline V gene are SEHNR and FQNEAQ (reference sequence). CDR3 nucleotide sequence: TGTGCCAGCAGCTTATCTGTTCGGTGGACTGAAGCTTTCTTT. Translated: CASSLSVRWTEAFF. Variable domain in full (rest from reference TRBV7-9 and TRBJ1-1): DTGVSQNPRHKITKRGQNVTFRCDPISEHNRLYWYRQTLGQGPEFLTYFQNEAQLEKSRLLSDRFSAERPKGSFSTLEIQRTEQGDSAMYLCASSLSVRWTEAFFGQGTRLTVV.

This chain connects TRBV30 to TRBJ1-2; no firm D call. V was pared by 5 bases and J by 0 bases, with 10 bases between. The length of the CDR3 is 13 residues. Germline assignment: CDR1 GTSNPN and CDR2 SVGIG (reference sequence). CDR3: CAWEGLANYGYTF. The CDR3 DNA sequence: TGTGCCTGGGAGGGTTTAGCTAACTATGGCTACACCTTC.